This T cell receptor beta chain was captured by sequencing in a study of immune characterization of retroperitoneal liposarcoma. In its sample, this clonotype was seen a few times. This CDR3 contains 14 residues. The germline V gene has CDR1 SGHTA and CDR2 FQGNSA. TCRdb called the PCR reads again in MiXCR, with one record for every CDR3 protein. This table has about 10,000 distinct CDR3 sequences, roughly a quarter appearing once. This sequence originates from a female donor with retroperitoneal liposarcoma. The rearrangement links TRBV7-2 to TRBJ2-1; TRBD1 matches 7 bases. The DNA matches TRBJ2-7 better at its end, which makes the J call doubtful. The material sequenced was tumor tissue. The CDR3 reads CASTKGTVYNEQYF. CDR3 nucleotides: TGTGCCAGCACAAAAGGGACAGTCTACAATGAGCAGTACTTC.